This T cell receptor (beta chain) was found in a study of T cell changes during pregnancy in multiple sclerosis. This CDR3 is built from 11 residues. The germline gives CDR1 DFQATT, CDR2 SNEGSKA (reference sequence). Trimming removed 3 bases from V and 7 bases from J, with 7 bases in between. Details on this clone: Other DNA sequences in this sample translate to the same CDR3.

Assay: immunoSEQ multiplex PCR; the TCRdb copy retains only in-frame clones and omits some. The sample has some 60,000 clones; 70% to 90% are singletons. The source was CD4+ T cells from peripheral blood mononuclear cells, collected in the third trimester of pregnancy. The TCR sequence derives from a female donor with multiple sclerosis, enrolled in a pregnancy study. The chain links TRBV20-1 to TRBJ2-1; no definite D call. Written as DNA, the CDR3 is TGCAGTGCTAGGGCACTAAATGAGCAGTTCTTC. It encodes CSARALNEQFF.